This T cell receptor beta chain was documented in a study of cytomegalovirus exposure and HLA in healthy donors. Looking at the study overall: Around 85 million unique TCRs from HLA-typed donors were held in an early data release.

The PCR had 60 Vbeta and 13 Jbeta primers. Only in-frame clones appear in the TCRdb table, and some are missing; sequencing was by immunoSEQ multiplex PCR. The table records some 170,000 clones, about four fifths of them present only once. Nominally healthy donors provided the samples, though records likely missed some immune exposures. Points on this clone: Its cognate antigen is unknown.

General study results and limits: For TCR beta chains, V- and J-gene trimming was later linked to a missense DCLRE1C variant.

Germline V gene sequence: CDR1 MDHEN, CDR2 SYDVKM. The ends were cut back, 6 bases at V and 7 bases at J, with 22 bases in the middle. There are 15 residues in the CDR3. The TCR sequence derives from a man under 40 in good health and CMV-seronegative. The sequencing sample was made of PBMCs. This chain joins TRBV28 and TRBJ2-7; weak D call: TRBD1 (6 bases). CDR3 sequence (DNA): TGTGCCAGCAGGGGACAATATCTCGTTATTGATGAGCAGTACTTC. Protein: CASRGQYLVIDEQYF.